A single TCR beta chain is shown here with its context. The target of this receptor is not known. No base qualities exist here, and no much larger clone lies one base off it. These data come from a study of Ad26.COV2.S vaccination and SARS-CoV-2 variants (dated by TCRdb to the early 2020s). In the study overall: Donors in the vaccine arm were drawn from COV1001, a multicentre, randomized, double-blind, placebo-controlled phase I-IIa trial testing Ad26.COV2.S in healthy adults. Ad26.COV2.S was given intramuscularly at 5x10^10 or 1x10^11 viral particles, as a single shot or as two shots 56 days apart. The specificity and breadth of SARS-CoV-2-reactive T cell receptors after Ad26.COV2.S vaccination were assessed by TCRbeta repertoire sequencing. The TCR-sequenced set comprised approximately 30 samples: about 19 Ad26.COV2.S vaccine recipients, 5 placebo recipients and 8 SARS-CoV-2 convalescent individuals. Trial participants were randomized into five groups of five: low-dose or high-dose Ad26.COV2.S given once or twice, or placebo on both occasions. Investigators did not know the trial group allocation while performing experiments and assessing outcomes.

The immunoSEQ Assay was used to sequence TCRbeta CDR3 regions. After extraction, genomic DNA underwent amplification by bias-controlled multiplex PCR, followed by high-throughput sequencing. In the paper's pipeline: To quantify the absolute abundance of every unique TCRbeta CDR3 region, sequences were collapsed and filtered. Usable DNA was measured by amplifying reference genes present in all nucleated cells, and TCRbeta template counts were normalized to that usable DNA to estimate T cell fraction. Repertoire TCRs were annotated as SARS-CoV-2-specific when V gene, CDR3 amino acid sequence and J gene were exactly matched to a known reactive TCR set. The reference SARS-CoV-2 TCR set came from MIRA and was filtered for enrichment in COVID-19-positive ImmuneCODE repertoires, removing public or cross-reactive TCRs. Using the MIRA antigens, annotated TCRs were further analysed by specific ORF or by position within an ORF. Breadth was defined as annotated unique rearrangements over total unique productive rearrangements; depth was the summed frequency of those rearrangements. Group comparisons of TCR breadth used two-sided Wilcoxon rank-sum tests. Here the immuneACCESS table is served through TCRdb, limited to in-frame sequences with V and J called. Missing clones are a known gap in these copies; in checked studies unresolved V genes cover under half, and the rest lacks a known reason. That table gives V, J and clone size, and the DNA gave D and trimming. This sample holds roughly 320,000 clones; over 75% were observed only once. Roughly 3.2% of the sample belongs to the ten largest clones.

The paper's findings and limits, for the study overall: Spike-specific TCR breadth was higher in Ad26.COV2.S recipients than in placebo recipients (P = 0.0014). The study was not powered to compare responses between vaccine doses or regimens. After vaccination, substantial breadth of spike-specific CD8+ and CD4+ T cell responses was reported. The authors noted that total T cell responses may have been underestimated by the TCR breadth and depth analyses. Comparable non-spike TCR breadth was observed between vaccine and placebo recipients, consistent with only spike being contained in the vaccine.

Taken with the paper, the label for treatment or condition translates to: around 19 received Ad26.COV2.S at low or high dose, single or two shots; 5 received placebo; per-sample allocation not given. Repertoires of vaccine and placebo recipients were sequenced from samples collected on day 63 after the first injection. In Cohort 1b, about 27 adults aged 18-55 years were enrolled at a single site in Boston, USA, between 29 July and 7 August 2020. As a vaccine, Ad26.COV2.S was a replication-incompetent adenovirus type 26 vector that expressed a prefusion-stabilized SARS-CoV-2 spike protein derived from the original Wuhan strain. Including cysteine and phenylalanine, the CDR3 has 12 amino acids. CDR3 DNA only is kept here, 36 bases in frame from base 1. CDR1 and CDR2, per the germline V gene, are SQVTM and ANQGSEA. At the junction V is shortened by 3 bases and J by 4 bases, with 9 bases in between.

This material consisted of peripheral blood, taken in a trial of Ad26.COV2.S vaccine versus placebo. The TCR sequence derives from a person aged 18 to 59 who received the Ad26.COV2.S COVID-19 vaccine or a placebo. This receptor chain uses TRBV29-1 and TRBJ1-2; the D gene cannot be named for sure. The DNA is as follows: TGCAGCGTTGAGGCAGGAGTCTATGGCTACACCTTC. The resulting protein is CSVEAGVYGYTF. Joined to the reference TRBV29-1 and TRBJ1-2 proteins, this CDR3 gives the full variable domain: SAVISQKPSRDICQRGTSLTIQCQVDSQVTMMFWYRQQPGQSLTLIATANQGSEATYESGFVIDKFPISRPNLTFSTLTVSNMSPEDSSIYLCSVEAGVYGYTFGSGTRLTVV.